Each of the 15 T cell receptor beta chains below was sequenced from the same sample in a study of T cells in Graves' hyperthyroidism and ophthalmopathy. RNA transcripts served as the template for amplifying TCR beta CDR3 regions. A set of HTBI primers served as the primers for a first-round RT-PCR of the TCR CDR3. Using its own MiXCR run on the multiplex PCR reads, TCRdb lists one record per CDR3 protein. The table shows under 250,000 distinct CDR3 sequences, with 17% occurring only once. Sequenced: blood. These receptors were collected from a man aged 50-60 years with Graves' hyperthyroidism.

At least ten counts were recorded for this clonotype. This chain links TRBV7-8 with TRBJ2-2, with 7 bases identical to TRBD2. Germline lookup yields CDR1 SGHVS and CDR2 FQNEAQ. The CDR3 sequence is 16 residues long. V was pared by 1 base and J by 5 bases, with 7 bases of the junction left unmatched. DNA of the CDR3: TGTGCCAGCAGCTTAGGGAGGACTAGTCTAACCGGGGAGCTGTTTTTT. This gives the protein CASSLGRTSLTGELFF.

The V and J genes are TRBV28 and TRBJ2-3, with TRBD2 identical over 9 bases. V was pared by 6 bases and J by 5 bases, with 27 bases of the junction left unmatched. CDR1 and CDR2 (germline): MDHEN, SYDVKM. The CDR3 covers 21 residues. The CDR3: CASREFLTRREGQIMGDTQYF. CDR3 DNA sequence: TGTGCCAGCAGAGAATTCCTGACTAGGCGGGAGGGCCAGATCATGGGAGATACGCAGTATTTT. The full variable domain, its missing parts supplied by reference TRBV28 and TRBJ2-3, is DVKVTQSSRYLVKRTGEKVFLECVQDMDHENMFWYRQDPGLGLRLIYFSYDVKMKEKGDIPEGYSVSREKKERFSLILESASTNQTSMYLCASREFLTRREGQIMGDTQYFGPGTRLTVL.

The sample holds many counts of this clonotype. The chain uses TRBV28 and TRBJ1-1, with 7 bases that match TRBD1. The junction had 9 bases not matched to a gene; V was cut back by 5 bases and J by 3 bases. This CDR3 region has 15 residues. Germline V gives CDR1 MDHEN, CDR2 SYDVKM. The CDR3 is CASSPDRERDTEAFF. Here the CDR3 DNA reads TGTGCCAGCAGTCCCGACAGGGAGAGGGACACTGAAGCTTTCTTT.

This clonotype has at least ten counts. In nucleotides, the CDR3 is TGCAGCGTTGTAAAGTCTGGAGCGGGAGGTTTCTACAATGAGCAGTTCTTC. It translates to CSVVKSGAGGFYNEQFF. The chain combines TRBV29-1 with TRBJ2-1; TRBD2 aligns across 9 bases. The V gene's germline CDR1 is SQVTM and CDR2 ANQGSEA. With 4 bases clipped from V and 3 bases from J, the junction kept 13 bases outside the gene matches. The CDR3 has 17 amino acids.

This clonotype has at least ten counts. V usage is TRBV6-1 and J usage is TRBJ2-3, with 9 bases that match TRBD1. Germline CDR1 and CDR2: MNHNS and SASEGT. With V trimmed by 5 bases and J by 6 bases, 21 bases remained unmatched. The CDR3 contains 19 residues. CDR3 sequence (DNA): TGTGCCAGCAGTTCCTTACCCGCCTCAGGGACAGGGTTTGTTGATACGCAGTATTTT. Its protein is CASSSLPASGTGFVDTQYF.

Many counts were recorded for this clonotype. The gene calls are TRBV18 and TRBJ2-5, with 9 bases fitting TRBD2. The germline V gene has CDR1 KGHSH and CDR2 LQKENI. The CDR3 sequence is 15 residues long. The trim removed 1 base at V and 5 bases at J, leaving 5 bases unmatched. CDR3 sequence reads: CASSPLAGELETQYF. CDR3 coding DNA: TGTGCCAGCTCACCACTAGCGGGAGAGTTGGAGACCCAGTACTTC.

Ten or more counts support this clonotype. The chain uses TRBV14 and TRBJ1-1; 7 nucleotides match TRBD1. Looked up from germline, CDR1 is SGHDN and CDR2 is FVKESK. Germline trimming cut 0 bases from V and 6 bases from J; bases unmatched to any gene: 4. There are 14 residues in the CDR3. CDR3 DNA sequence: TGTGCCAGCAGCCAAGACAGGGGGTTGGCTGAAGCTTTCTTT. Translating it yields CASSQDRGLAEAFF.

This clonotype was observed at least ten times. V is TRBV7-9 and J is TRBJ2-1, with a weak D call TRBD1 (5 bases). This CDR3 has 14 amino acids. Germline lookup yields CDR1 SEHNR and CDR2 FQNEAQ (reference sequence). Deletions cut 5 bases from V and 2 bases from J, with 10 bases between. The CDR3 sequence is CASSPVRAYNEQFF. DNA of the CDR3: TGTGCCAGCAGCCCGGTCAGGGCCTACAATGAGCAGTTCTTC.

This clonotype occurred many times. The gene calls are TRBV30 and TRBJ1-1; no reliable D call. Germline CDR1 GTSNPN, CDR2 SVGIG (reference sequence). Trimming cost V 4 bases and J 5 bases, with 17 bases left between them. The CDR3 consists of 14 residues. This chain's CDR3 is CAWNPLSWETEAFF. In DNA form, the CDR3 reads TGTGCCTGGAACCCTCTCTCTTGGGAAACTGAAGCTTTCTTT.

The CDR3 nucleotides read TGTGCCAGCAGAAATGAGGAAACAGGGGGCAACTATGGCTACACCTTC. Translating gives CASRNEETGGNYGYTF. The chain carries TRBV28 and TRBJ1-2; 9 bases line up with TRBD1. Germline trimming cut 6 bases from V and 2 bases from J; bases unmatched to any gene: 10. The CDR3 has 16 residues. Germline assignment: CDR1 MDHEN and CDR2 SYDVKM.

The chain couples TRBV9 to TRBJ2-7; a possible D gene is TRBD2 (5 bases). The germline CDR1 and CDR2 sequences are SGDLS and YYNGEE. The CDR3 totals 14 residues. V gave up 0 bases and J gave up 7 bases, with 14 bases separating them. The CDR3 nucleotides are TGTGCCAGCAGCGTAGTGGCTAGCTCGGGTGAGCAGTACTTC. This sequence encodes CASSVVASSGEQYF. The whole variable domain, filled in from reference TRBV9 and TRBJ2-7, reads DSGVTQTPKHLITATGQRVTLRCSPRSGDLSVYWYQQSLDQGLQFLIQYYNGEERAKGNILERFSAQQFPDLHSELNLSSLELGDSALYFCASSVVASSGEQYFGPGTRLTVT.

This clonotype was observed at least ten times. The gene calls are TRBV7-2 and TRBJ2-2, with unresolved D. The V end lost 0 bases, the J end lost 7 bases, and 15 bases lay between the germline ends. CDR1 is SGHTA and CDR2 is FQGNSA in the germline V gene. The CDR3 contains 16 residues. CDR3 nucleotides: TGTGCCAGCAGCTTAGCGCCAGCGATGGGTAGCGGGGAGCTGTTTTTT. Translation: CASSLAPAMGSGELFF.

The rearrangement uses TRBV12-3 or TRBV12-4 and TRBJ2-4, with D possibly TRBD1 on 5 matching bases. This CDR3 contains 19 residues. V was shortened by 5 bases and J by 0 bases, with 23 bases between the two germline ends. The CDR3 reads CASSRTRASPPLAKNIQYF. CDR3 nucleotides: TGTGCCAGCAGTCGCACCAGGGCCAGCCCTCCCCTAGCCAAAAACATTCAGTACTTC.

This clonotype has a count of ten or more. The chain is built from TRBV7-9 and TRBJ1-1; D ambiguous. This CDR3 is 13 amino acids long. Germline V gene sequence: CDR1 SEHNR, CDR2 FQNEAQ (reference sequence). With 5 bases removed from V and 5 bases from J, the gap between germline ends came to 12 bases. CDR3 residues: CASSLLVGTEAFF. In DNA form, the CDR3 reads TGTGCCAGCAGCCTCTTGGTAGGGACTGAAGCTTTCTTT.

This clonotype was seen many times. This chain uses TRBV20-1 with TRBJ2-5; a weak D match, TRBD2 (6 bases). In germline, CDR1 is DFQATT, CDR2 SNEGSKA (reference sequence). V gave up 3 bases and J gave up 0 bases, with 14 bases separating them. The CDR3 contains 15 residues. CDR3 bases: TGCAGTGCTAGGGCGGCCGGAGGGGACCAAGAGACCCAGTACTTC. Translating it yields CSARAAGGDQETQYF.